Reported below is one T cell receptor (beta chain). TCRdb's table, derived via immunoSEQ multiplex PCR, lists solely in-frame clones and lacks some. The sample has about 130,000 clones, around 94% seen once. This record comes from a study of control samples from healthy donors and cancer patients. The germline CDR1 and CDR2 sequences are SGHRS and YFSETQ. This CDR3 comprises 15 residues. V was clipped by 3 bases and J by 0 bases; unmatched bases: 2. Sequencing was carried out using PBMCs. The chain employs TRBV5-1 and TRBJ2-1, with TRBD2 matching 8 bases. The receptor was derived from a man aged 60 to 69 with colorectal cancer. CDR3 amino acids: CASSSGGGSYNEQFF. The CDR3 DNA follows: TGCGCCAGCAGCTCCGGGGGGGGCTCCTACAATGAGCAGTTCTTC.